This is a list of T cell receptor beta chains from one sample in a study of blood T cell repertoires in COVID-19. TCRdb's copy holds only in-frame clones and misses some; the assay was immunoSEQ multiplex PCR. The table lists about 200,000 clones, approximately 84% of them singletons. Sequenced material: peripheral blood. The source of these receptors is a woman over 75 with acute or convalescent COVID-19. Both conserved end residues are part of each CDR3. Each record gives: V gene, J gene, clone size, D gene, CDR3 DNA, CDR3 protein. D genes are given only for firm matches. Where a row states a size, it is once, few, many or the class of an expanded clone; other rows omit it.

v_call: TRBV5-1
j_call: TRBJ2-7
clone_size: -
d_call: -
cdr3_nt: TGCGCCAGCAGCTTGGACCCAACTAGCTACGAGCAGTACTTC
cdr3_aa: CASSLDPTSYEQYF

v_call: TRBV7-3
j_call: TRBJ1-2
clone_size: -
d_call: -
cdr3_nt: TGTGCCAGCAGTTTAAGTGAGGACTTAACGGGTGGCTACACCTTC
cdr3_aa: CASSLSEDLTGGYTF

v_call: TRBV27
j_call: TRBJ2-1
clone_size: -
d_call: -
cdr3_nt: TGTGCCAGCAGTTTTCTGGCAGGGTCATCCTACAATGAGCAGTTCTTC
cdr3_aa: CASSFLAGSSYNEQFF

v_call: TRBV28
j_call: TRBJ1-5
clone_size: -
d_call: TRBD1
cdr3_nt: TGTGCCAGCAGTGCAGGGGGCCAAAACAATCAGCCCCAGCATTTT
cdr3_aa: CASSAGGQNNQPQHF

v_call: TRBV6-2/TRBV6-3
j_call: TRBJ2-3
clone_size: -
d_call: -
cdr3_nt: TGTGCCAGCAGTTACTCGAGGTCCGGCGGATACACAGATACGCAGTATTTT
cdr3_aa: CASSYSRSGGYTDTQYF

v_call: TRBV20-1
j_call: TRBJ1-2
clone_size: -
d_call: -
cdr3_nt: TGCAGTGCAACAGGTCGGGGCTACACCTTC
cdr3_aa: CSATGRGYTF

v_call: TRBV28
j_call: TRBJ1-6
clone_size: once
d_call: -
cdr3_nt: TGTGCCACACACTCAGGGCCCGGCGGCTCACCCCTCCACTTT
cdr3_aa: CATHSGPGGSPLHF

v_call: TRBV5-6
j_call: TRBJ1-1
clone_size: -
d_call: TRBD1
cdr3_nt: TGTGCCAGCAGCTTGTCCTCCGGGACAGGGAACACTGAAGCTTTCTTT
cdr3_aa: CASSLSSGTGNTEAFF

v_call: TRBV5-4
j_call: TRBJ2-1
clone_size: once
d_call: TRBD2
cdr3_nt: TGTGCCAGCAGCTTACCGGGACTAGCGGGATTGGAGCAGTTCTTC
cdr3_aa: CASSLPGLAGLEQFF

v_call: TRBV5-1
j_call: TRBJ2-7
clone_size: -
d_call: -
cdr3_nt: TGCGCCAGCAGCTTGGGGGTGCGACAGGCCTACGAGCAGTACTTC
cdr3_aa: CASSLGVRQAYEQYF

v_call: TRBV7-3
j_call: TRBJ2-3
clone_size: -
d_call: TRBD1
cdr3_nt: TGTGCCAGCAGCAAACAGGGGGCTATAGATACGCAGTATTTT
cdr3_aa: CASSKQGAIDTQYF

v_call: TRBV6-2/TRBV6-3
j_call: TRBJ2-7
clone_size: once
d_call: -
cdr3_nt: TGTGCCAGCAGTTTCTACTACGAGCAGTACTTC
cdr3_aa: CASSFYYEQYF

v_call: TRBV7-9
j_call: TRBJ2-1
clone_size: -
d_call: -
cdr3_nt: TGTGCCAGCAGCTTTGGGACACAGCCCAACAATGAGCAGTTCTTC
cdr3_aa: CASSFGTQPNNEQFF

v_call: TRBV18
j_call: TRBJ1-2
clone_size: -
d_call: -
cdr3_nt: TGTGCCAGCTCCCAGGTACAGGACTATGGCTACACCTTC
cdr3_aa: CASSQVQDYGYTF

v_call: TRBV4-1
j_call: TRBJ1-1
clone_size: -
d_call: -
cdr3_nt: TGCGCCAGCAGCCAAGATCAGGGCGCAACCTTTGAAGCTTTCTTT
cdr3_aa: CASSQDQGATFEAFF

v_call: TRBV27
j_call: TRBJ2-5
clone_size: once
d_call: TRBD2
cdr3_nt: TGTGCCAGCAGTGTTCGGACTAGAGGGGAGACCCAGTACTTC
cdr3_aa: CASSVRTRGETQYF

v_call: TRBV7-3
j_call: TRBJ2-7
clone_size: -
d_call: -
cdr3_nt: TGTGCCAGCAGCTTCGATCGTCACAACGAGCAGTACTTC
cdr3_aa: CASSFDRHNEQYF

v_call: TRBV5-1
j_call: TRBJ2-6
clone_size: -
d_call: TRBD1
cdr3_nt: TGCGCCACTTCGGGACAGTCCTCTGGGGCCAACGTCCTGACTTTC
cdr3_aa: CATSGQSSGANVLTF

v_call: TRBV4-1
j_call: TRBJ1-1
clone_size: -
d_call: TRBD1
cdr3_nt: TGCGCCAGCAGCCAAGAATCAAGACAGGGGGTCACTGAAGCTTTCTTT
cdr3_aa: CASSQESRQGVTEAFF

v_call: TRBV7-9
j_call: TRBJ1-1
clone_size: -
d_call: -
cdr3_nt: TGTGCCAGCAGCTTAAGGACTATGAACACTGAAGCTTTCTTT
cdr3_aa: CASSLRTMNTEAFF

v_call: TRBV5-1
j_call: TRBJ2-1
clone_size: -
d_call: TRBD2
cdr3_nt: TGCGCCAGCAGCTTGCCTAGCGGGGAATACAATGAGCAGTTCTTC
cdr3_aa: CASSLPSGEYNEQFF

v_call: TRBV20-1
j_call: TRBJ2-1
clone_size: few
d_call: -
cdr3_nt: TGCAGTGCTAGAGAGGCACAGCAAACGTTCTTC
cdr3_aa: CSAREAQQTFF

v_call: TRBV19
j_call: TRBJ1-2
clone_size: -
d_call: -
cdr3_nt: TGTGCCAGTAGAGAGGTTGATGGCTACACCTTC
cdr3_aa: CASREVDGYTF